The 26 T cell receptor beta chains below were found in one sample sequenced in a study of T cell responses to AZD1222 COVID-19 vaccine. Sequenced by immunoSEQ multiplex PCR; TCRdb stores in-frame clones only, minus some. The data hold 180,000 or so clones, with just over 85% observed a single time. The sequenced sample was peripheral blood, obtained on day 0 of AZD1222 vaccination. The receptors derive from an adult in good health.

The CDR3, as DNA: TGTGCCAGCAGCCCCCACAGGGTTGAAACCGCCTACGAGCAGTACTTC. It translates to CASSPHRVETAYEQYF. The chain couples TRBV5-5 to TRBJ2-7; the D gene is possibly TRBD1 (6 bases). Trimming removed 4 bases from V and 2 bases from J, with 19 bases in between. Germline values: CDR1 SGHKS, CDR2 YYEKEE (reference sequence). The CDR3 totals 16 residues.

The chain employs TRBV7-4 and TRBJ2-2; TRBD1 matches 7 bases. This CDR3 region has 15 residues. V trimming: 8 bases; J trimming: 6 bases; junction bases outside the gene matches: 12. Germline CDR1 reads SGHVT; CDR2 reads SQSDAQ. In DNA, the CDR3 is TGTGCCAGCCCCCAACCGCAGGGGGTCGCCGGGGAGCTGTTTTTT. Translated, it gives CASPQPQGVAGELFF. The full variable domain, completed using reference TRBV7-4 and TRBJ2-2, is GAGVSQSPRYKVAKRGRDVALRCDSISGHVTLYWYRQTLGQGSEVLTYSQSDAQRDKSGRPSGRFSAERPERSVSTLKIQRTEQGDSAVYLCASPQPQGVAGELFFGEGSRLTVL.

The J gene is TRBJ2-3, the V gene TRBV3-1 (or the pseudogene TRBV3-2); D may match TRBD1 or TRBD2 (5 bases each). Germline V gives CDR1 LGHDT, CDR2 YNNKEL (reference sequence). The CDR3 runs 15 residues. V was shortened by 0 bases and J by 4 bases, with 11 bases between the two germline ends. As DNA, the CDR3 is TGTGCCAGCAGCCAAGACCAGGGTAGCGCAGATACGCAGTATTTT. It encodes CASSQDQGSADTQYF.

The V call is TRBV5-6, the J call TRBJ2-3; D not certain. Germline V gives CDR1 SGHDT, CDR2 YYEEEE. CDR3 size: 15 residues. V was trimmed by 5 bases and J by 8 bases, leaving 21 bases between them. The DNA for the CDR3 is TGTGCCAGCAGTCCGGCCCCCGTCCTCGATGGTACGCAGTATTTT. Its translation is CASSPAPVLDGTQYF.

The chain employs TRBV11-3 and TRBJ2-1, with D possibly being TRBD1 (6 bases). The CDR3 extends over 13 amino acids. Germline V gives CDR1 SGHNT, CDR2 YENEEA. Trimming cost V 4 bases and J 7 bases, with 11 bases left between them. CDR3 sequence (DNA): TGTGCCAGCAGCTCCTACAGGGATAATGAGCAGTTCTTC. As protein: CASSSYRDNEQFF.

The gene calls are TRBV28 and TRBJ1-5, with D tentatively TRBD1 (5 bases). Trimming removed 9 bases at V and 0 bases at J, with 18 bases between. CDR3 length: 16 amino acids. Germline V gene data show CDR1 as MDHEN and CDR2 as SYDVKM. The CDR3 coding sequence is TGTGCCAGTAAGGAGGGGCGATTCGATAGCAATCAGCCCCAGCATTTT. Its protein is CASKEGRFDSNQPQHF.

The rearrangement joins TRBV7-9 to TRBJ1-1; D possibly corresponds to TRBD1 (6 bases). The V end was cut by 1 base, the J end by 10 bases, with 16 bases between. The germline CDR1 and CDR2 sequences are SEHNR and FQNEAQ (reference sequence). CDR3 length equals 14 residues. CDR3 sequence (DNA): TGTGCCAGCAGCTTAGAGGGGGGGACCTATGTAGCTTTCTTT. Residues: CASSLEGGTYVAFF. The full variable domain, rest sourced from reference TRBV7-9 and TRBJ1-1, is DTGVSQNPRHKITKRGQNVTFRCDPISEHNRLYWYRQTLGQGPEFLTYFQNEAQLEKSRLLSDRFSAERPKGSFSTLEIQRTEQGDSAMYLCASSLEGGTYVAFFGQGTRLTVV.

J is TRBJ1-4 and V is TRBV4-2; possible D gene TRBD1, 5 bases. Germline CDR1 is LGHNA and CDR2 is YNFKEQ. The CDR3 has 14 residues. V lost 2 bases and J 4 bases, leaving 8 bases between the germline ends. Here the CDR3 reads CASSQTDSNEKLFF. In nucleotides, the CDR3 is TGTGCCAGCAGCCAAACTGACAGTAATGAAAAACTGTTTTTT.

The chain's CDR3 is CASSATPGTEAFF. DNA for the CDR3: TGTGCCAGCAGCGCAACGCCTGGGACAGAAGCTTTCTTT. The chain uses TRBV11-1 and TRBJ1-1; TRBD1 is a possible D gene (6 bases). The CDR3 runs to 13 residues. Germline CDR1 and CDR2: SGHAT and FQDESV (reference sequence). V shed 5 bases and J shed 8 bases, with 15 bases lying between them.

DNA of the CDR3: TGTGCCACCATCCCGGGAAACACAAGGAGGGATACGCAGTATTTT. Translated: CATIPGNTRRDTQYF. This chain connects TRBV19 to TRBJ2-3, with TRBD2 as a possible D gene (5 bases). This CDR3 spans 15 amino acids. Germline CDR1 LNHDA, CDR2 SQIVND (reference sequence). Trimming stripped 10 bases from V and 6 bases from J, with 23 bases between. The full variable domain, in which reference TRBV19 and TRBJ2-3 provide the parts outside the CDR3, is DGGITQSPKYLFRKEGQNVTLSCEQNLNHDAMYWYRQDPGQGLRLIYYSQIVNDFQKGDIAEGYSVSREKKESFPLTVTSAQKNPTAFYLCATIPGNTRRDTQYFGPGTRLTVL.

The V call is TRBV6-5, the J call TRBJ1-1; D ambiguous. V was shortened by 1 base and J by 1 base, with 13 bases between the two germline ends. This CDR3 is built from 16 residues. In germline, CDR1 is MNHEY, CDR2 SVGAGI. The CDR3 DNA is TGTGCCAGCAGTTACTTGCCAGGACGCAGGAACACTGAAGCTTTCTTT. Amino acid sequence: CASSYLPGRRNTEAFF.

This CDR3 is CASSEVPGVSYGYTF. The CDR3, as DNA: TGTGCCAGCAGTGAAGTCCCGGGCGTCAGCTATGGCTACACCTTC. The chain combines TRBV6-1 with TRBJ1-2, with no clear D. V was trimmed by 1 base and J by 4 bases, leaving 13 bases between them. Germline CDR1 reads MNHNS; CDR2 reads SASEGT. The CDR3 covers 15 residues.

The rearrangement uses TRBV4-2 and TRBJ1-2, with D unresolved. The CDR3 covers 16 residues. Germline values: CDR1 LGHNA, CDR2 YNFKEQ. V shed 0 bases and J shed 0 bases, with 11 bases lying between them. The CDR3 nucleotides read TGTGCCAGCAGCCAAGATACGGGGAGGGCTAACTATGGCTACACCTTC. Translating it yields CASSQDTGRANYGYTF.

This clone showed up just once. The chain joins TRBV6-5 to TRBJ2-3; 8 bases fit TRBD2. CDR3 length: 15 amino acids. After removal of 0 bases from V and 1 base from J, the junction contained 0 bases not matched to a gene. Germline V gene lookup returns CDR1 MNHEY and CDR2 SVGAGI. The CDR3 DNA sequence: TGTGCCAGCAGTTACTCTAGCGGGGGCACAGATACGCAGTATTTT. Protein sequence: CASSYSSGGTDTQYF.

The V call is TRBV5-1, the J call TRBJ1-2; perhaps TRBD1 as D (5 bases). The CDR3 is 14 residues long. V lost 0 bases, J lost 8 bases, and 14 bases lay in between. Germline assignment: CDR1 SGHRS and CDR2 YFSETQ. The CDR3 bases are TGCGCCAGCAGCTTGGGAGCAGGGTCGGAGGGCTACACCTTC. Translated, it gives CASSLGAGSEGYTF.

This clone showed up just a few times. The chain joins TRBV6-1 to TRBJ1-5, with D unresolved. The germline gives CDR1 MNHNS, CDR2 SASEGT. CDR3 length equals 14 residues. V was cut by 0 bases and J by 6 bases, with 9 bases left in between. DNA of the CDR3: TGTGCCAGCAGTGAAGCTGGATTGGTTCAGCCCCAGCATTTT. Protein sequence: CASSEAGLVQPQHF.

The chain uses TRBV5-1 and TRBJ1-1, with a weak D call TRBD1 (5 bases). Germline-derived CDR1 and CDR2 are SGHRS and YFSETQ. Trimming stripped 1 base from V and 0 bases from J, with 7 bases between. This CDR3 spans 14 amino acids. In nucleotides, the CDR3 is TGCGCCAGCAGCTTGCAGGGAGTGAACACTGAAGCTTTCTTT. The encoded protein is CASSLQGVNTEAFF.

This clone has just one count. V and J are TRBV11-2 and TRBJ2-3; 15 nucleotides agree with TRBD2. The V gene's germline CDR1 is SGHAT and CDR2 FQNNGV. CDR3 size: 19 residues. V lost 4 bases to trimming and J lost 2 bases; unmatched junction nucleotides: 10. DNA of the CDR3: TGTGCCAGCAGCTCGCTAGGGACTAGCGGGGGGCGGTACACAGATACGCAGTATTTT. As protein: CASSSLGTSGGRYTDTQYF.

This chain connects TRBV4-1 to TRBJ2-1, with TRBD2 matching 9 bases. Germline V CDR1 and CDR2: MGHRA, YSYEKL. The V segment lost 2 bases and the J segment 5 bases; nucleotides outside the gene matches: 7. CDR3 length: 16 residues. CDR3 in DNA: TGCGCCAGCAGCCAACCAGCGGGGGGCCCAAACAATGAGCAGTTCTTC. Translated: CASSQPAGGPNNEQFF.

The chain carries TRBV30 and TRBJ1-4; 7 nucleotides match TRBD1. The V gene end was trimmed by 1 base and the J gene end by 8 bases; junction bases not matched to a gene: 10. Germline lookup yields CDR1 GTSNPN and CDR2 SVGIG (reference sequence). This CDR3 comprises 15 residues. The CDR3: CAWSASGGFGEKLFF. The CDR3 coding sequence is TGTGCCTGGAGTGCCTCAGGGGGATTTGGGGAAAAACTGTTTTTT.

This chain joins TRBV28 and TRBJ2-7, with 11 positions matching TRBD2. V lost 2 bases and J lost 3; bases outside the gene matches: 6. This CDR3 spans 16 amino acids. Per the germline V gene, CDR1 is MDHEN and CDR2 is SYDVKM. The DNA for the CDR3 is TGTGCCAGCAGTTTACCGACTAGCGGGGAGGACTACGAGCAGTACTTC. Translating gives CASSLPTSGEDYEQYF.

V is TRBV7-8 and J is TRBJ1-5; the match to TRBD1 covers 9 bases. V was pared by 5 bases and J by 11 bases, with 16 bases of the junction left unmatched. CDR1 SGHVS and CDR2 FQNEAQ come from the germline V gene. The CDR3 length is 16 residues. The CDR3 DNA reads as TGTGCCAGCAGCCGGACCCGGGACAGGGCTGTTTGGACCCAGCATTTT. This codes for CASSRTRDRAVWTQHF.

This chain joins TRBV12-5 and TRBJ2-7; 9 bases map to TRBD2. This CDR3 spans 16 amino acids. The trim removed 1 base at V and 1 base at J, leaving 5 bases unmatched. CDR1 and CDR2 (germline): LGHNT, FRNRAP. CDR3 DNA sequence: TGTGCTAGTGGTTTGGACGGCCTAGCGGGGTCCTACGAGCAGTACTTC. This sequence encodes CASGLDGLAGSYEQYF.

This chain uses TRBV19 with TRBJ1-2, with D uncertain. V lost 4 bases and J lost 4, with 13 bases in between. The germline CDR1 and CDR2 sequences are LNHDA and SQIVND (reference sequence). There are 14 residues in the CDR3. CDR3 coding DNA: TGTGCCAGTAGTACAAGCTTGGGGTTCTATGGCTACACCTTC. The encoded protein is CASSTSLGFYGYTF.

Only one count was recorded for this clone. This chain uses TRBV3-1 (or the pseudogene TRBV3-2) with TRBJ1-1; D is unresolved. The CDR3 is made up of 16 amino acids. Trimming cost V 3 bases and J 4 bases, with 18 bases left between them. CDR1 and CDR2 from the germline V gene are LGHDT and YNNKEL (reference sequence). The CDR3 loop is CASSQTLVRTGTEAFF. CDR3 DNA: TGTGCCAGCAGCCAGACATTAGTGAGGACCGGCACTGAAGCTTTCTTT.

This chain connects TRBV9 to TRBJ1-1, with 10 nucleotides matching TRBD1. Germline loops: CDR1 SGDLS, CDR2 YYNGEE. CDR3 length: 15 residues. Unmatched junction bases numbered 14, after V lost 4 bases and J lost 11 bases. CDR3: CASSPRQGAIEEAFF. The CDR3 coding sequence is TGTGCCAGCAGCCCGAGACAGGGGGCAATAGAAGAGGCTTTCTTT.